The clone carrying this TCR beta chain was recorded a few times. Its specificity is unknown. This sample is drawn from a study of vaccination and CD4 T cells after COVID-19. In the study overall: Overlapping peptides covering the spike proteins of SARS-CoV-2, HCoV-NL63, HCoV-OC43 and HCoV-229E were added to stimulate cells. Cultures designated as controls were supplied with a CEFX pool, an HIV-1 Nef pool, or no peptide.

The Oncomine TCR Beta short-read assay was applied to DNA of cultured CD4+ T cells. Investigators isolated genomic DNA from cultured CD4+ T cells. Each CDR3 protein is one row after TCRdb ran MiXCR on the PCR reads. The sample lists several thousand distinct CDR3 sequences, roughly a fifth occurring once. The treatment here: approximately 11-day PBMC culture with coronavirus spike peptide pools or control peptides (ViraFEST assay). Antigen-specific T cell expansion with peptide pools preceded TCR sequencing in the ViraFEST approach. The V end lost 1 base, the J end lost 2 bases, and 15 bases lay between the germline ends. The CDR3 length is 16 residues. The V gene's germline CDR1 is MNHEY and CDR2 SVGAGI.

Sequencing input: CD4+ T cells from blood, cultured in vitro. This sequence originates from a human donor who had recovered from COVID-19. The rearrangement joins TRBV6-5 to TRBJ2-7; the D call may be TRBD1 or TRBD2 (7 bases each). The DNA of the CDR3 is TGTGCCAGCAGTTACTTTCAGGGGGGGGGCCCCTACGAGCAGTACTTC. It is translated as CASSYFQGGGPYEQYF.